The 8 T cell receptor beta chains below all came from one sample that was sequenced in a study of blood T cells in healthy people across ages. Primers used in a second PCR of about 6 to 12 cycles were a sample-barcoded 5' primer and a J-beta primer mix. TCRdb processed the 5' RACE reads anew with MiXCR; each CDR3 protein has one entry. There are over a million distinct CDR3 sequences in the sample; approximately 26% occur only once, and approximately 0.71% lies in the top ten. This sample also appeared in a second study, on T cells of mothers and their children.

The sequenced material came from blood. These receptors came from a girl aged 2-10 years in good health.

The count of this clonotype is one. This rearrangement joins TRBV12-3 or TRBV12-4 to TRBJ1-1, with D tentatively TRBD1 (5 bases). This CDR3 contains 15 residues. Trimming left V 6 bases short and J 5 bases short, with 19 bases between. The CDR3 reads CASSPPRGELTEAFF. DNA for the CDR3: TGTGCCAGCAGCCCCCCGAGAGGGGAGTTGACTGAAGCTTTCTTT.

For the CDR3, the DNA is TGCGCCAGCAGCTTGGAAGGGGGGGTGAGCAATGAGCAGTTCTTC. As protein: CASSLEGGVSNEQFF. The gene calls are TRBV5-1 and TRBJ2-5; maybe TRBD2 (7 bases). The J call is doubtful: the DNA matches TRBJ2-1 better. CDR1 and CDR2 (germline): SGHRS, YFSETQ. The length of the CDR3 is 15 residues.

The chain has TRBV6-1 and TRBJ2-4; D perhaps matches TRBD1 (5 bases). The CDR3 loop spans 16 amino acids. CDR1 and CDR2 from the germline V gene are MNHNS and SASEGT. The V and J ends lost 7 bases and 0 bases respectively, with 16 bases between them. The CDR3 bases are TGTGCCAGCACCCCCTTCAGGACAATAGCCAAAAACATTCAGTACTTC. Translation: CASTPFRTIAKNIQYF.

The V call is TRBV20-1, the J call TRBJ2-5; a weak D match, TRBD2 (7 bases). This CDR3 is built from 17 residues. The germline V gene encodes CDR1 DFQATT and CDR2 SNEGSKA (reference sequence). V lost 6 bases to trimming and J lost 13 bases, with 36 bases between them. CDR3 region: CSASPGGWEVGEIGRYF. As DNA, the CDR3 is TGCAGTGCCTCGCCGGGGGGCTGGGAAGTTGGTGAAATAGGGAGGTACTTC.

The chain combines TRBV28 with TRBJ2-7; 8 bases match TRBD2. Per the germline V gene, CDR1 is MDHEN and CDR2 is SYDVKM. The CDR3 covers 15 residues. After removal of 7 bases from V and 3 bases from J, the junction contained 11 bases not matched to a gene. The CDR3 nucleotides read TGTGCCAGCACCCTCGGGGCGGGAGGAGGCTACGAGCAGTACTTC. Protein product: CASTLGAGGGYEQYF.

J is TRBJ2-7 and V is TRBV7-9; D may be TRBD1 (5 bases). Per germline, CDR1 SEHNR and CDR2 FQNEAQ (reference sequence). V was shortened by 2 bases and J by 2 bases, with 7 bases between the two germline ends. This CDR3 is 13 amino acids long. CDR3 in DNA: TGTGCCAGCAGCTTATGGGGCGCCTACGAGCAGTACTTC. Translating gives CASSLWGAYEQYF.

The rearrangement joins TRBV5-1 to TRBJ1-1; D call uncertain. Germline V lookup: CDR1 SGHRS, CDR2 YFSETQ. This CDR3 contains 14 residues. Trimming removed 1 base at V and 4 bases at J, with 11 bases between. The CDR3 DNA follows: TGCGCCAGCAGCTTGAGGATTGGGAGCACTGAAGCTTTCTTT. Translated, it gives CASSLRIGSTEAFF.

This clonotype was recorded a few times. V and J are TRBV7-2 and TRBJ2-5; the D gene is possibly TRBD2 (6 bases). The DNA end is a closer match to TRBJ2-7, so the J assignment may be wrong. Germline V lookup: CDR1 SGHTA, CDR2 FQGNSA. The CDR3 length is 13 residues. For the CDR3, the DNA is TGTGCCAGCAGCTTTGGAGGGGTTTCCGAGCAGTACTTC. Protein: CASSFGGVSEQYF.